This TCR beta chain came from a study of blood T cell repertoires in COVID-19. Study overall: Specimens from acute and convalescent COVID-19 originated in the United States, Italy and Spain.

Looked up from germline, CDR1 is SGHNT and CDR2 is YENEEA. With 8 bases removed from V and 2 bases from J, the gap between germline ends came to 20 bases. The CDR3 has 16 amino acids. This study enrolled people aged roughly 18 to 89 from about 24 US geographic areas. Self-reported history from a screening survey and questionnaire set each donor's cohort. In the original analysis: Amplification with reference gene primers provided the estimates of nucleated cell counts. The protocol was immunoSEQ multiplex PCR, while the TCRdb copy is restricted to in-frame clones and leaves out a portion. The V and J calls and clone size are taken from that table; D and trimming were inferred from the DNA. In the table there are under 300,000 clones, approximately 88% of which are singletons. This clone was seen only once.

This receptor was taken from a woman aged 40 to 50 who had been exposed to COVID-19. V usage is TRBV11-3 and J usage is TRBJ2-3; D perhaps matches TRBD2 (5 bases). Sequenced material: PBMCs or T cells enriched from blood (not recorded which). The CDR3: CASGGNSLFSTDTQYF. In DNA form, the CDR3 reads TGTGCCAGCGGAGGTAACTCTCTATTCTCCACAGATACGCAGTATTTT.